One and the same sample provided the 10 T cell receptor beta chains below, sequenced in a study of shared clonotypes between healthy human individuals. The protocol was immunoSEQ multiplex PCR, while the TCRdb copy is restricted to in-frame clones and leaves out a portion. The data show around 2.5 million clones, approximately 93% seen once. Sequencing input: naive CD4+ T cells from PBMCs. Subset meaning: CD45RA+ positively selected. The source of these receptors is a man between 18 and 35 years old in good health. Some clones in this sample may be carry-over from other donors' samples.

The chain carries TRBV5-1 and TRBJ2-1; 9 bases agree with TRBD2. CDR1 is SGHRS and CDR2 is YFSETQ in the germline V gene. The CDR3 is made up of 14 amino acids. After removal of 4 bases from V and 5 bases from J, the junction contained 4 bases not matched to a gene. CDR3 sequence reads: CASSGSGRNNEQFF. In DNA, the CDR3 is TGCGCCAGCAGCGGTAGCGGGAGAAACAATGAGCAGTTCTTC.

This clone was seen once. This same CDR3 is encoded by further DNA sequences in the sample. This chain uses TRBV28 with TRBJ2-5; D is uncertain. Trimming removed 1 base from V and 1 base from J, with 7 bases in between. This CDR3 is 14 amino acids long. CDR1 MDHEN and CDR2 SYDVKM come from the germline V gene. The CDR3 sequence is CASSLSNSQETQYF. In nucleotides, the CDR3 is TGTGCCAGCAGTTTATCGAACAGCCAAGAGACCCAGTACTTC. Full variable domain (outside the CDR3, taken from reference TRBV28 and TRBJ2-5): DVKVTQSSRYLVKRTGEKVFLECVQDMDHENMFWYRQDPGLGLRLIYFSYDVKMKEKGDIPEGYSVSREKKERFSLILESASTNQTSMYLCASSLSNSQETQYFGPGTRLLVL.

J is TRBJ2-1 and V is TRBV7-8; tentatively, D is TRBD2 (5 bases). Germline CDR1 is SGHVS and CDR2 is FQNEAQ. Trimming took 3 bases from V and 8 from J, leaving 17 bases between them. The CDR3 spans 15 residues. The CDR3 protein is CASSFRGTRVDEQFF. Written as DNA, the CDR3 is TGTGCCAGCAGCTTCCGGGGAACGAGGGTCGATGAGCAGTTCTTC.

This clone was seen more than once but under ten times. The chain employs TRBV5-6 and TRBJ1-3; a possible D gene is TRBD1 (5 bases). V was cut by 0 bases and J by 4 bases, with 8 bases left in between. Germline V gives CDR1 SGHDT, CDR2 YYEEEE. The CDR3 covers 14 residues. Here the CDR3 reads CASSLDRLGNTIYF. For the CDR3, the DNA is TGTGCCAGCAGCTTGGACAGGTTAGGAAACACCATATATTTT. The full variable domain, with the rest looked up from reference TRBV5-6 and TRBJ1-3, is DAGVTQSPTHLIKTRGQQVTLRCSPKSGHDTVSWYQQALGQGPQFIFQYYEEEERQRGNFPDRFSGHQFPNYSSELNVNALLLGDSALYLCASSLDRLGNTIYFGEGSWLTVV.

The V and J genes are TRBV6-6 and TRBJ2-7, with D tentatively TRBD1 (6 bases). V lost 0 bases and J lost 2, with 11 bases in between. The CDR3 sequence is 15 residues long. Germline loops: CDR1 MNHNY, CDR2 SVGAGI (reference sequence). The CDR3, as DNA: TGTGCCAGCAGTTACTCGGGACACCCTACCTACGAGCAGTACTTC. Protein product: CASSYSGHPTYEQYF.

The V and J genes are TRBV25-1 and TRBJ2-7; D is ambiguous. The germline V and J ends were trimmed by 7 bases and 6 bases, with 22 bases remaining between them. CDR3 size: 15 residues. From germline, CDR1 is MGHDK and CDR2 SYGVNS. CDR3 loop: CASTKSGRPAAEQYF. The CDR3, as DNA: TGTGCCAGCACCAAATCGGGCCGGCCGGCCGCCGAGCAGTACTTC.

CDR3 in amino acids: CASTTPWGYDQPQHF. The DNA for the CDR3 is TGTGCCAGTACGACTCCTTGGGGGTATGATCAGCCCCAGCATTTT. The V and J genes are TRBV19 and TRBJ1-5; a possible D gene is TRBD1 (5 bases). The CDR3 length is 15 residues. Germline V gives CDR1 LNHDA, CDR2 SQIVND (reference sequence). V lost 7 bases and J lost 5, with 18 bases in between.

The chain links TRBV27 to TRBJ1-5, with no clear D. The V end was cut by 6 bases, the J end by 6 bases, with 12 bases between. The germline V gene encodes CDR1 MNHEY and CDR2 SMNVEV (reference sequence). The CDR3 loop spans 13 amino acids. CDR3 in DNA: TGTGCCAGCAGGGGATTTCCCCCTCAGCCCCAGCATTTT. Translated, it gives CASRGFPPQPQHF.

This chain joins TRBV6-6 and TRBJ2-7; the match to TRBD1 covers 9 bases. The CDR3 contains 13 residues. V shed 8 bases and J 2 bases; nucleotides not matched to a gene: 4. CDR1 MNHNY and CDR2 SVGAGI come from the germline V gene (reference sequence). The DNA of the CDR3 is TGTGCCAGCGGGACAGGGCGAGCCTACGAGCAGTACTTC. Protein product: CASGTGRAYEQYF.

The chain combines TRBV25-1 with TRBJ2-1; D assignment may be TRBD1 or TRBD2 (6 bases each). Germline V CDR1 and CDR2: MGHDK, SYGVNS. The germline V and J ends were trimmed by 5 bases and 15 bases, with 20 bases remaining between them. The CDR3 extends over 13 amino acids. CDR3 in DNA: TGTGCCAGCAGTCTCGAGGGGGGAATGAGGCTGTTCTTC. It is translated as CASSLEGGMRLFF.